What follows are 2 T cell receptor beta chains derived from one specimen sequenced in a study of blood T cell repertoires in COVID-19. Profiling relied on immunoSEQ multiplex PCR, and the TCRdb table lists in-frame clones only, not all of them. The data show 250,000 or so clones, with roughly 89% seen just once and 3.5% to 5% held by the top ten. The source material was peripheral blood. The receptors stem from a woman between 35 and 50 years old who had recovered from COVID-19.

The chain has TRBV9 and TRBJ2-1; weak D call: TRBD2 (5 bases). V lost 0 bases and J 4 bases, leaving 11 bases between the germline ends. CDR1 is SGDLS and CDR2 is YYNGEE in the germline V gene. This CDR3 spans 15 amino acids. The CDR3 reads CASSVGTRQYNEQFF. DNA of the CDR3: TGTGCCAGCAGCGTAGGTACTAGACAATACAATGAGCAGTTCTTC.

The chain employs TRBV2 and TRBJ1-2; D ambiguous. Deletions cut 6 bases from V and 8 bases from J, with 16 bases between. Germline V CDR1 and CDR2: SNHLY, FYNNEI. The CDR3 covers 13 residues. The CDR3 DNA reads TGTGCCAGCAGCGCCCGACCCTGGGCGGGCTACACCTTC. Residues: CASSARPWAGYTF.